There are many counts of the clone carrying this T cell receptor (beta chain). Its antigen is still unknown. This sample's RNA came from whole unsorted tissue. A modified ARM-PCR protocol with three rounds of nested PCR amplified TCRbeta. TCRdb processed the multiplex PCR reads anew with MiXCR; each CDR3 protein has one entry. The sample has tens of thousands of distinct CDR3 sequences, around 73% seen once. This sample is drawn from a study of tumor and adjacent non-tumor tissue in lung cancer. Overall study context: Aged about 31 to 80 years, patients included 9 to 11 men and 4 to 6 women with stage I to III disease. Regarding the study as a whole: Tumor repertoires had a smaller top 100 clone share than normal lung.

The V gene's germline CDR1 is DFQATT and CDR2 SNEGSKA (reference sequence). The CDR3 has 16 amino acids. V shed 0 bases and J shed 0 bases, with 12 bases lying between them. Sequenced sample: lung tumor tissue. This receptor was taken from a man in his sixties with non-small cell lung cancer. J is TRBJ1-5 and V is TRBV20-1; no reliable D call. This CDR3 is CSARDSGSYSNQPQHF. The CDR3 nucleotides read TGCAGTGCTAGAGATTCGGGATCATATAGCAATCAGCCCCAGCATTTT.